This note documents a single TCR beta chain sequence. How the authors handled the data: Using reference gene primer amplification, nucleated cell counts were estimated. Method: immunoSEQ multiplex PCR; TCRdb's copy keeps in-frame clones and lacks some. The D gene and trimming were derived from the DNA, and the V and J assignments and clone size from that table. The table lists 100,000 to 150,000 clones, roughly 84% of them singletons. The source of the sample is a study of blood T cell repertoires in COVID-19. Study at large: Donors in the United States, Italy and Spain gave samples during acute or convalescent COVID-19. Sample material is recorded as cDNA or gDNA derived from T cells, B-cell-depleted T cells, or PBMCs.

V was pared by 3 bases and J by 7 bases, with 11 bases of the junction left unmatched. The germline gives CDR1 KGHSH, CDR2 LQKENI. This CDR3 has 18 residues. The sample taken for sequencing was peripheral blood. The source of this sequence is a woman older than 75 with acute or convalescent COVID-19. The V gene is TRBV18, the J gene TRBJ2-1; TRBD2 matches 14 bases. CDR3: CASSPSRLAGGRGNEQFF. The CDR3 coding sequence is TGTGCCAGCTCACCCTCCAGACTAGCGGGAGGGCGAGGGAATGAGCAGTTCTTC.